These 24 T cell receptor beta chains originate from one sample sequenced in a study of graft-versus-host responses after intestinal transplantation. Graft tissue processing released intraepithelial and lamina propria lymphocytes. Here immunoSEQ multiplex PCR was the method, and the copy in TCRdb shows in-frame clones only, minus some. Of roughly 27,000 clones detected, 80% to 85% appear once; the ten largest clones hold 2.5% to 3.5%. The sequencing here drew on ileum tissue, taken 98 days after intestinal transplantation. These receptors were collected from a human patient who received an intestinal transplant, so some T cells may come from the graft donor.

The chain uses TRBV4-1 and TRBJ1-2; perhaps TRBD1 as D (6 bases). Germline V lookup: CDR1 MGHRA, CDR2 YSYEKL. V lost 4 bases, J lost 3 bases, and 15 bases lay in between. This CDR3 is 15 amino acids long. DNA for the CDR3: TGCGCCAGCAGCCGACTTACAGGGTTGCACTATGGCTACACCTTC. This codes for CASSRLTGLHYGYTF.

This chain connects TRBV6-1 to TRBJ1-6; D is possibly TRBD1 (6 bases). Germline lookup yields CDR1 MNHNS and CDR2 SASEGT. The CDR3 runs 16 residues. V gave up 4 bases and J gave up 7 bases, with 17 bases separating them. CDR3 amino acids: CASSGGQERLNSPLHF. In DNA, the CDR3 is TGTGCCAGCAGTGGGGGGCAGGAAAGACTAAATTCACCCCTCCACTTT.

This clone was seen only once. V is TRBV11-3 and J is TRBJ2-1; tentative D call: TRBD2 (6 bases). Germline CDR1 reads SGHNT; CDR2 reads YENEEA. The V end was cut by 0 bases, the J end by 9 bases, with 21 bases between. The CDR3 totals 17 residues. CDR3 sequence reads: CASSLDLGGRGLTEQFF. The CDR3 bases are TGTGCCAGCAGCTTAGATCTGGGGGGTCGCGGGCTTACTGAGCAGTTCTTC. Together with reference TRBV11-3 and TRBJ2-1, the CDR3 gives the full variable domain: EAGVVQSPRYKIIEKKQPVAFWCNPISGHNTLYWYLQNLGQGPELLIRYENEEAVDDSQLPKDRFSAERLKGVDSTLKIQPAELGDSAVYLCASSLDLGGRGLTEQFFGPGTRLTVL.

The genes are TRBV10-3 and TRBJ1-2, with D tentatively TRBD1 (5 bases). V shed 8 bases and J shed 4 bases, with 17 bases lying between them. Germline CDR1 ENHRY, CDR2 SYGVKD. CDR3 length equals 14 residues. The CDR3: CAIALGAASYGYTF. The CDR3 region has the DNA TGTGCCATCGCCCTTGGGGCAGCCAGCTATGGCTACACCTTC.

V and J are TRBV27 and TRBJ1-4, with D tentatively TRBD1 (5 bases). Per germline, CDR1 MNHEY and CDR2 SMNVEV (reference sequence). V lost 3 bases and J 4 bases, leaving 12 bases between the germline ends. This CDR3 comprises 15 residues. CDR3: CASSLGGSYNEKLFF. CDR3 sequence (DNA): TGTGCCAGCAGTTTGGGGGGGAGTTATAATGAAAAACTGTTTTTT.

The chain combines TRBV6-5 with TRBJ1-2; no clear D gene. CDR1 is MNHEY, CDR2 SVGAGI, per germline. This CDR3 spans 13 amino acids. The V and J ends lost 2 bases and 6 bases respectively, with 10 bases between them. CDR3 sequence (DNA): TGTGCCAGCAGTTACCGCCAGAGCGATGGCTACACCTTC. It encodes CASSYRQSDGYTF.

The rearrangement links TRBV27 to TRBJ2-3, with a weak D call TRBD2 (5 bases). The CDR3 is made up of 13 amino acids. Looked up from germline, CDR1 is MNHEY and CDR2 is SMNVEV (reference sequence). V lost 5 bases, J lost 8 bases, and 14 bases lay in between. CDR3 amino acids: CASSPPPGGTQYF. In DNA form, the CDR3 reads TGTGCCAGCAGTCCACCCCCCGGAGGTACGCAGTATTTT.

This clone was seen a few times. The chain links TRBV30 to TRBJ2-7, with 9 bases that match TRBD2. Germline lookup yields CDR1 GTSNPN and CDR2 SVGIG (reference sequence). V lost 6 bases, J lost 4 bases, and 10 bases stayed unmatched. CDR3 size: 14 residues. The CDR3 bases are TGTGCCTGCCGTCTGGGGACTAGCTGGTACGAGCAGTACTTC. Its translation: CACRLGTSWYEQYF. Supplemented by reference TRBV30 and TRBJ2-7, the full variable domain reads SQTIHQWPATLVQPVGSPLSLECTVEGTSNPNLYWYRQAAGRGLQLLFYSVGIGQISSEVPQNLSASRPQDRQFILSSKKLLLSDSGFYLCACRLGTSWYEQYFGPGTRLTVT.

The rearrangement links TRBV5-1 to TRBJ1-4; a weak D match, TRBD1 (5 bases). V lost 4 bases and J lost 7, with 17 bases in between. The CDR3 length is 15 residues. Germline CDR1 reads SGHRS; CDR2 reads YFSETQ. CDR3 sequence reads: CASSRDSIKSEKLFF. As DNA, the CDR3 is TGCGCCAGCAGCCGTGACAGTATCAAAAGTGAAAAACTGTTTTTT.

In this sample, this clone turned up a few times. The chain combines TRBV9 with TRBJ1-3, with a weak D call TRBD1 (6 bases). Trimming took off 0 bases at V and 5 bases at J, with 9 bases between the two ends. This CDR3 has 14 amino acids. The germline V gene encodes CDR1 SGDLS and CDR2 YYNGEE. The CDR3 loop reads CASSVDGGRNTIYF. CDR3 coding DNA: TGTGCCAGCAGCGTAGATGGGGGCAGAAACACCATATATTTT.

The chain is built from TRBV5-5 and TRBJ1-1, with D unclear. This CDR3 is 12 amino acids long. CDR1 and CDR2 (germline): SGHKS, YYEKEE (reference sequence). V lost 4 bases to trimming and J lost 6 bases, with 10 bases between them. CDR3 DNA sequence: TGTGCCAGCAGCCCCACGATTTCTGAAGCTTTCTTT. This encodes CASSPTISEAFF. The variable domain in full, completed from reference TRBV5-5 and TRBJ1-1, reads DAGVTQSPTHLIKTRGQQVTLRCSPISGHKSVSWYQQVLGQGPQFIFQYYEKEERGRGNFPDRFSARQFPNYSSELNVNALLLGDSALYLCASSPTISEAFFGQGTRLTVV.

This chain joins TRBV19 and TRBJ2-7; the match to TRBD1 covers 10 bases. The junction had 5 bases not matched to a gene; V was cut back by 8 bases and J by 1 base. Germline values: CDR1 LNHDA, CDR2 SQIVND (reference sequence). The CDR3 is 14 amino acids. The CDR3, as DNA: TGTGCCAGTTCCGGGACAGGGGAATCCTACGAGCAGTACTTC. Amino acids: CASSGTGESYEQYF.

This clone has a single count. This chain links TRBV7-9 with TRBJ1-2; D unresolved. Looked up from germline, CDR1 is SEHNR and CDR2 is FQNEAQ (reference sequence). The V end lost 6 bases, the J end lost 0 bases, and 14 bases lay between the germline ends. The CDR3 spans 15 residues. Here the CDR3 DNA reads TGTGCCAGCAGTCCGGACGGACTCTCTAACTATGGCTACACCTTC. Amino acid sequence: CASSPDGLSNYGYTF.

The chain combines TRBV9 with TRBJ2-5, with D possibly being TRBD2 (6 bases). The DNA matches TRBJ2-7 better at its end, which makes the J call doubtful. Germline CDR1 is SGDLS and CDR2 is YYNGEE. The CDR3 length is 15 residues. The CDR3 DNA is TGTGCCAGCAGCGTAGACGGGGGTTTAAGGTACGAGCAGTACTTC. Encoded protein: CASSVDGGLRYEQYF.

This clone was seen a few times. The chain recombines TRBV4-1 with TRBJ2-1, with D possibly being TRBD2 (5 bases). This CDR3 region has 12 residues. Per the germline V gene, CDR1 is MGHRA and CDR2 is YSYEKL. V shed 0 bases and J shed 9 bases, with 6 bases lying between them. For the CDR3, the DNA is TGCGCCAGCAGCCAAGATGCGGGTGAGCAGTTCTTC. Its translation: CASSQDAGEQFF.

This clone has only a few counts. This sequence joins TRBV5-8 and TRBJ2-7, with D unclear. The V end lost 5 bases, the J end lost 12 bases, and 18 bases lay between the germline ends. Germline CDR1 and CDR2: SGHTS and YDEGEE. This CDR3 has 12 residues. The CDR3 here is CASRQLWVLSYF. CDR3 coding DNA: TGTGCCAGCAGGCAGCTATGGGTTTTGTCGTACTTC. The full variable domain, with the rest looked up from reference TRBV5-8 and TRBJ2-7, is EAGVTQSPTHLIKTRGQQATLRCSPISGHTSVYWYQQALGLGLQFLLWYDEGEERNRGNFPPRFSGRQFPNYSSELNVNALELEDSALYLCASRQLWVLSYFGPGTRLTVT.

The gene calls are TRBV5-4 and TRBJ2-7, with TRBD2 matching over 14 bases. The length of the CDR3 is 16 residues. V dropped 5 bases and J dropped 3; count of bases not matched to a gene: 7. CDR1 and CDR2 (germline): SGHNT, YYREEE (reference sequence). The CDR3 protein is CASSRTSGGFYYEQYF. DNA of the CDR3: TGTGCCAGCAGTCGGACTAGCGGGGGGTTCTACTACGAGCAGTACTTC.

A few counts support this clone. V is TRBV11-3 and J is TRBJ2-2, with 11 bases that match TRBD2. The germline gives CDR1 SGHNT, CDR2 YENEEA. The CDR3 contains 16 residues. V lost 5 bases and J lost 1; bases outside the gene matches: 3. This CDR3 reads CASSAGLAVNTGELFF. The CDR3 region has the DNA TGTGCCAGCAGCGCGGGACTAGCGGTGAACACCGGGGAGCTGTTTTTT.

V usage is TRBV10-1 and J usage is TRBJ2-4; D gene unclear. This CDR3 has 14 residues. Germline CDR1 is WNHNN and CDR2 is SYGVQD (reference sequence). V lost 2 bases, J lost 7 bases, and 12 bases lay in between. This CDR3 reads CASSETSSKNIQYF. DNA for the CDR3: TGCGCCAGCAGTGAGACATCCTCAAAGAACATTCAGTACTTC.

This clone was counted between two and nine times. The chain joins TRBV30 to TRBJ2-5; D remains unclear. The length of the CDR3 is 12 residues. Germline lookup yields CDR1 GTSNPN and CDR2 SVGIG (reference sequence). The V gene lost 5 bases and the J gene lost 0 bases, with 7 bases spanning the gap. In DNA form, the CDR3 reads TGTGCCTGGTGCCATGACCAAGAGACCCAGTACTTC. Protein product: CAWCHDQETQYF.

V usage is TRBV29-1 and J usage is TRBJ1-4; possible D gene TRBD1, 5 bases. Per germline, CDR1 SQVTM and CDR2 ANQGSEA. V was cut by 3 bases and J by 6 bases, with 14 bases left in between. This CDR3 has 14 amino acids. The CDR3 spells CSVDGVAGDEKLFF. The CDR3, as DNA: TGCAGCGTTGACGGAGTCGCGGGGGATGAAAAACTGTTTTTT.

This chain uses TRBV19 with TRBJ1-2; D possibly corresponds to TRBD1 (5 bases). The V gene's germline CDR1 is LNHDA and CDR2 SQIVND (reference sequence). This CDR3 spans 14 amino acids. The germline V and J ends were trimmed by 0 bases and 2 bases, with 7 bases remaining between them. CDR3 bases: TGTGCCAGTAGTATAGACTGGGGGAACTATGGCTACACCTTC. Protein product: CASSIDWGNYGYTF.

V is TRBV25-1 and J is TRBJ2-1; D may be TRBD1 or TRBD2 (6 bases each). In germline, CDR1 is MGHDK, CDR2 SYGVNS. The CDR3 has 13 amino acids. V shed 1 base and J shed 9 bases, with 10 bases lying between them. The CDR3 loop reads CASSEWGAGEQFF. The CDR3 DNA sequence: TGTGCCAGCAGTGAATGGGGGGCAGGTGAGCAGTTCTTC.

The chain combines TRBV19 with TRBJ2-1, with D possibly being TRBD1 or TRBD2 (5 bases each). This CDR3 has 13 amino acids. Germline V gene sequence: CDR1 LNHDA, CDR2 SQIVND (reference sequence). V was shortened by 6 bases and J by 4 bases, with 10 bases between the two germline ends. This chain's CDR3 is CASRIGGYNEQFF. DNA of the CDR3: TGTGCCAGTAGGATTGGGGGTTACAATGAGCAGTTCTTC.